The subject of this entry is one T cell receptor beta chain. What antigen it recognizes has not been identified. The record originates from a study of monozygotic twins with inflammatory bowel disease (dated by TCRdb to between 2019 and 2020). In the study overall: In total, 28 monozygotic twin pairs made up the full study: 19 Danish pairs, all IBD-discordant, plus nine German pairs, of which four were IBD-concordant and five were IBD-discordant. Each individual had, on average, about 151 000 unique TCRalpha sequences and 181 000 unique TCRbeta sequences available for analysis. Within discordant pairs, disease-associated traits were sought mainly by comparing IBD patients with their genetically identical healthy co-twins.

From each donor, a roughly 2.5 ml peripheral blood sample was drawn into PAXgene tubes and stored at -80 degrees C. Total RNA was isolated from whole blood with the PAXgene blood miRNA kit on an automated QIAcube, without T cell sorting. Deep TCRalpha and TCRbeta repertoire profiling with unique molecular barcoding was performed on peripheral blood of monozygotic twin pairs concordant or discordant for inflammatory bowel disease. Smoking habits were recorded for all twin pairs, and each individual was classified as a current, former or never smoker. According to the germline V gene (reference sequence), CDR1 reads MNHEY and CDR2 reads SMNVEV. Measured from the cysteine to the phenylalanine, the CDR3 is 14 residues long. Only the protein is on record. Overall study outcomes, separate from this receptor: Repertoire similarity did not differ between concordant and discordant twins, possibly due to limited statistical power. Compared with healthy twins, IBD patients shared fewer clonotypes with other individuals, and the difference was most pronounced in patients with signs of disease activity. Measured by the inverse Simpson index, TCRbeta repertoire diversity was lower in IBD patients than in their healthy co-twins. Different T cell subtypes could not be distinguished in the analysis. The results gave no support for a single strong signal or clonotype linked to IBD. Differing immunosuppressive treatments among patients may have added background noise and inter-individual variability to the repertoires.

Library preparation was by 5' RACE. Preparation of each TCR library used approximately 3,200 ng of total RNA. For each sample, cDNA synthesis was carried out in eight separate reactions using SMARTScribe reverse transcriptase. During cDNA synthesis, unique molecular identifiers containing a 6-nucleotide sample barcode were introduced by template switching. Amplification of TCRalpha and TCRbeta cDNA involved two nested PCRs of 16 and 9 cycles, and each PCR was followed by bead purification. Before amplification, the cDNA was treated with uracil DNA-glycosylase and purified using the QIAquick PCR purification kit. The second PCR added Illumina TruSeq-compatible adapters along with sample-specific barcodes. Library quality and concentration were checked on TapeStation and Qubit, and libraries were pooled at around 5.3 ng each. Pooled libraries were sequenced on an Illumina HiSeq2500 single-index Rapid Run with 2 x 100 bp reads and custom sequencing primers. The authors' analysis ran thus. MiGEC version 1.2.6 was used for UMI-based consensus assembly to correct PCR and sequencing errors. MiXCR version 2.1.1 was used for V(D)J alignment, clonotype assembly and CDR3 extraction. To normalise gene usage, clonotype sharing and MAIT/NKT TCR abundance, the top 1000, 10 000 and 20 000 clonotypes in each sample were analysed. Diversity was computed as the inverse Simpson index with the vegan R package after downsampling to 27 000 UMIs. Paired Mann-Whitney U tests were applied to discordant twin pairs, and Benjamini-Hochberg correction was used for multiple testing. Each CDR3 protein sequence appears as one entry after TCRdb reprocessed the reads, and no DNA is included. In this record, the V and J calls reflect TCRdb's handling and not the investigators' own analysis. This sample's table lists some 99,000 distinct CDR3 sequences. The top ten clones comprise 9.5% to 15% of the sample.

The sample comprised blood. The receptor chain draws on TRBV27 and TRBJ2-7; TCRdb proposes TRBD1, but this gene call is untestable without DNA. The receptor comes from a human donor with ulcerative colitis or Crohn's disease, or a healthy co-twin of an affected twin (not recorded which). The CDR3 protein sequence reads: CASRVQASPLEQYF.